This T cell receptor beta chain was captured by sequencing in a study of shared clonotypes between healthy human individuals. Profiling relied on immunoSEQ multiplex PCR, and the TCRdb table lists in-frame clones only, not all of them. This table holds approximately 2.1 million clones, roughly 93% found once. The receptor was derived from a man aged 18 to 29 in good health. Some clones in this sample may be carry-over from other donors' samples. The source material was naive CD4+ T cells from PBMCs. Subset defined: CD45RA+ positively selected.

The CDR3: CASSSPGQAGSTNEKLFF. In nucleotides, the CDR3 is TGTGCCAGCAGTTCTCCGGGACAGGCGGGCTCAACTAATGAAAAACTGTTTTTT. The chain is built from TRBV28 and TRBJ1-4; 8 bases match TRBD1. The CDR3 consists of 18 residues. The germline CDR1 and CDR2 sequences are MDHEN and SYDVKM. J was trimmed by 0 bases and V by 4 bases; bases with no gene match: 10.